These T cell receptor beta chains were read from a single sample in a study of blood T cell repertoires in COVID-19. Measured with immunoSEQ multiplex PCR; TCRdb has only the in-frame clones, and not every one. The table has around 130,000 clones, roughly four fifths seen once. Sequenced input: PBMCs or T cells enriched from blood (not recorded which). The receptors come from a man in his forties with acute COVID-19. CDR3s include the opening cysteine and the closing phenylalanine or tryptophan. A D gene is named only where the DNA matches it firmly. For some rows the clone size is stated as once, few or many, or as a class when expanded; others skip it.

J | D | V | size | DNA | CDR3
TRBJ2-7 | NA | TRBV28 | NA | TGTGCCAGCAGTTTACCAGGCAGTTTCTACGAGCAGTACTTC | CASSLPGSFYEQYF
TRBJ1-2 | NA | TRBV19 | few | TGTGCCAGTAGAACAGGGTCTCACGGCTACACCTTC | CASRTGSHGYTF
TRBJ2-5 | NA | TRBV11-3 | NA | TGTGCCAGCAGCTTGAGCACGGGGCAAGAGACCCAGTACTTC | CASSLSTGQETQYF
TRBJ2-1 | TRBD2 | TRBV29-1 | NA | TGCAGCGTCGTACTAGCGCAGACCGACAATGAGCAGTTCTTC | CSVVLAQTDNEQFF
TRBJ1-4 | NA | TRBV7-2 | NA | TGTGCCAGCAGCTATCGGGGTGGGAATGAAAAACTGTTTTTT | CASSYRGGNEKLFF
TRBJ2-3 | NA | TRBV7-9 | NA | TGTGCCAGCAGCCAGATAGGAGGGATTGGCACAGATACGCAGTATTTT | CASSQIGGIGTDTQYF
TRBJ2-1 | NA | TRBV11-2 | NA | TGTGCCAGCAGCTTAGACCATCGGGGGGAGCAGTTCTTC | CASSLDHRGEQFF
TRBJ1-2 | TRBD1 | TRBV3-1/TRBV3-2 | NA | TGTGCCAGCAGCCAGACAGGGGGCGCGGGCTATGGCTACACCTTC | CASSQTGGAGYGYTF
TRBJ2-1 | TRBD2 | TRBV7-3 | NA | TGTGCCAGCAGCTCCTCTCTAGCGGGGGGGTACAATGAGCAGTTCTTC | CASSSSLAGGYNEQFF
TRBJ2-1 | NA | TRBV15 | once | TGTGCCACCAGCAGAGAGGGCCTCGGTCAGCTCAATGAGCAGTTCTTC | CATSREGLGQLNEQFF
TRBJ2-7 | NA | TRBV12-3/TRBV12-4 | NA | TGTGCCAGCAGTTTAGAGAGGGCCTACGAGCAGTACTTC | CASSLERAYEQYF
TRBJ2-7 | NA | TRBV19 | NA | TGTGCCAGTTACGCAGGGGCCCCGACCTACGAGCAGTACTTC | CASYAGAPTYEQYF
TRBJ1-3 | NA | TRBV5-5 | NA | TGTGCCAGCAGCTTGTTCAACTCTGGAAACACCATATATTTT | CASSLFNSGNTIYF
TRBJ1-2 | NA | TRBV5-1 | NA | TGCGCCAGCAGCTTGGATGGGGGGAGTAACTATGGCTACACCTTC | CASSLDGGSNYGYTF
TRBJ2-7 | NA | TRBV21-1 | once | TGTGCCAGCAGCAAAGGGGGGGCACTAGCGGGAGTTAGGTACGAGCAGTACTTC | CASSKGGALAGVRYEQYF
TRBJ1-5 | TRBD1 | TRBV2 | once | TGTGCCAGCAGTTCGGACAGGGGGCGCAATCAGCCCCAGCATTTT | CASSSDRGRNQPQHF
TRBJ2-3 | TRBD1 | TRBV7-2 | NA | TGTGCCAGCAGCTTAGCCTGGACAGGGGGCACAGATACGCAGTATTTT | CASSLAWTGGTDTQYF
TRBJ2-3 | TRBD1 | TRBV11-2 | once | TGTGCCAGCAGCTTACTGTCAGGGGGTCCAGATACGCAGTATTTT | CASSLLSGGPDTQYF
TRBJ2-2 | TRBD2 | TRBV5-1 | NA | TGCGCCAGCAGCTTAGCGGGGGCCCAGAGAACCGGGGAGCTGTTTTTT | CASSLAGAQRTGELFF
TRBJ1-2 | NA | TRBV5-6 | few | TGTGCCAGCAGCCTGGGGAGGGACCTCTATGGCTACACCTTC | CASSLGRDLYGYTF
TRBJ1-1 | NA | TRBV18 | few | TGTGCCAGCTCGGCGGACAGTTATAACACTGAAGCTTTCTTT | CASSADSYNTEAFF
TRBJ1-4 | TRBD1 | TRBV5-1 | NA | TGCGCCAGCAGCTCTACAGGGGCTATTGAAAAACTGTTTTTT | CASSSTGAIEKLFF
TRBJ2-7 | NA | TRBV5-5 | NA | TGTGCCAGCAGCTTGGCGGGTTTACGCGAGCAGTACTTC | CASSLAGLREQYF
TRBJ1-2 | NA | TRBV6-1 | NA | TGTGCCAGCAGTGAAAACCTCTTACGGTATGGCTACACCTTC | CASSENLLRYGYTF
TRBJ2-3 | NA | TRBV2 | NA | TGTGCCAGCAGTGAAGTGGCGGGGAATACGCAGTATTTT | CASSEVAGNTQYF
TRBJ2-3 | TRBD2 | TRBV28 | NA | TGTGCCAGCAAGGCGCCTAGCGGGAAGTCGAGTAAATGGTATTTT | CASKAPSGKSSKWYF
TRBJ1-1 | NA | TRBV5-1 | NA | TGCGCCAGCAGCTTCACAGGAAGGACTGAAGCTTTCTTT | CASSFTGRTEAFF
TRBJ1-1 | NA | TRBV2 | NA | TGTGCCAGCAGTGAACGTGGGCTCATGAACACTGAAGCTTTCTTT | CASSERGLMNTEAFF
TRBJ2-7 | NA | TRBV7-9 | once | TGTGCCAGCAGCCTAGACGCCACGGGACTCCTATCCTACGAGCAGTACTTC | CASSLDATGLLSYEQYF
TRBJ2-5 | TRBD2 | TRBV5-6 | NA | TGTGCCAGCAGCTCCTTAGCGGGAGGACATTACCAAGAGACCCAGTACTTC | CASSSLAGGHYQETQYF
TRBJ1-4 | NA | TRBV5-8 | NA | TGTGCCAGCAGCTTGACGGGTTTTGGAGAAAAACTGTTTTTT | CASSLTGFGEKLFF
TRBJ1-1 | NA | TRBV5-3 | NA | TGTGCCAGAAGCTTGCCGACAGAAAGGAACACTGAAGCTTTCTTT | CARSLPTERNTEAFF
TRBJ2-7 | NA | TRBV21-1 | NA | TGTGCCAGCAGCGAGGGGACTTACTTCTACGAGCAGTACTTC | CASSEGTYFYEQYF
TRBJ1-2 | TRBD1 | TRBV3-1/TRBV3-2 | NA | TGTGCCAGCAGCCAACAGGGGGCTGGAAGCTATGGCTACACCTTC | CASSQQGAGSYGYTF
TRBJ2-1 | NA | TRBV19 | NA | TGTGCCAGTGCCCCAATGGGATATGGGGGGTACAATGAGCAGTTCTTC | CASAPMGYGGYNEQFF
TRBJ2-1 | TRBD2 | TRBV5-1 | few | TGCGCCAGCAGCTTGGCCCGTCTAGCGGTCGACAATGAGCAGTTCTTC | CASSLARLAVDNEQFF
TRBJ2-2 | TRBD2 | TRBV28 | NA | TGTGCCAGCAGTTTACCTAGCGGGTTTGGGACCGGGGAGCTGTTTTTT | CASSLPSGFGTGELFF
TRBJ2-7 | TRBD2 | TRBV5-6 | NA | TGTGCCAGCAGCCCGACGGGGGGAGGGACCTACGAGCAGTACTTC | CASSPTGGGTYEQYF
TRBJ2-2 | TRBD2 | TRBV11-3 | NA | TGTGCCAGCAGCTTTCCCAGCGGGGGGTCTACCGGGGAGCTGTTTTTT | CASSFPSGGSTGELFF
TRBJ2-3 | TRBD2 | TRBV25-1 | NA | TGTGCCAGCAGGACTAGCGTTAGCACAGATACGCAGTATTTT | CASRTSVSTDTQYF
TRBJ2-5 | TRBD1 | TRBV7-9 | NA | TGTGCCAGCAGCTTAGGCGCCCTCGTTTACAGGGGGCAGGAGACCCAGTACTTC | CASSLGALVYRGQETQYF
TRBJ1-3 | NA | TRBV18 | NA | TGTGCCAGCTCACCCTTGGACATCTTCTCTGGAAACACCATATATTTT | CASSPLDIFSGNTIYF
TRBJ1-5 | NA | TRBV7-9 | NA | TGTGCCAGCAGCTTTGGAGCCAATCAGCCCCAGCATTTT | CASSFGANQPQHF
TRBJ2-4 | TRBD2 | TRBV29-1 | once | TGCAGCGTTGGGACTAGCAGAACCCTAGCCAAAAACATTCAGTACTTC | CSVGTSRTLAKNIQYF
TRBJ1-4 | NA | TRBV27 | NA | TGTGCCAGCAGTTTTGGCACAGGGAGGGCTAATGAAAAACTGTTTTTT | CASSFGTGRANEKLFF
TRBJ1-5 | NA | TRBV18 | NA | TGTGCCAGCTCACCACCCGCAGGCGGCAATCAGCCCCAGCATTTT | CASSPPAGGNQPQHF
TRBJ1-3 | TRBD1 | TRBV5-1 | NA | TGCGCCAGCGCCCCCGGGACAGTTGGAAACACCATATATTTT | CASAPGTVGNTIYF
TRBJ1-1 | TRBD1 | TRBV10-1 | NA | TGCGCCAGCAGGGAAAGGGGACAGCTCATGAACACTGAAGCTTTCTTT | CASRERGQLMNTEAFF
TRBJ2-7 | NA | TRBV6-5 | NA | TGTGCCAGCAGTTACTCGACAGGCCAAGGCTACGAGCAGTACTTC | CASSYSTGQGYEQYF